The source of this T cell receptor (beta chain) is a study of blood T cell repertoires in COVID-19. At the level of the study: Acute and convalescent COVID-19 samples came from the United States, Italy and Spain. Sample material is recorded as cDNA or gDNA derived from T cells, B-cell-depleted T cells, or PBMCs.

As handled by the study authors: The assay estimated nucleated cells by amplifying reference gene primers. Clones were read by immunoSEQ multiplex PCR, and TCRdb kept only the in-frame ones, dropping some. V and J calls plus clone size are reproduced from that table; the DNA served to infer D and trimming. The sample has 240,000 or so clones; roughly 87% are singletons. Only one count was recorded for this clone. After removal of 2 bases from V and 8 bases from J, the junction contained 10 bases not matched to a gene. CDR1 is SGHRS, CDR2 YFSETQ, per germline. The CDR3 runs to 15 residues. The clonotype originates from a man in his sixties who had recovered from COVID-19. V usage is TRBV5-1 and J usage is TRBJ2-1; 7 bases are shared with TRBD1. What was sequenced was peripheral blood. The chain's CDR3 is CASSLGTAAAYEQFF. The CDR3 nucleotides read TGCGCCAGCAGCTTAGGGACAGCGGCGGCATATGAGCAGTTCTTC.